This TCR beta chain was sequenced during a study of early T cells in non-severe SARS-CoV-2 infection. The overall study: Bulk RNA from unsorted whole blood was sequenced; chains were unpaired.

Unique molecular identifiers were affixed to single, distinct cDNA molecules. TCRdb called the 5' RACE reads again in MiXCR, with one record for every CDR3 protein. The sample carries 70,000 to 95,000 distinct CDR3 sequences, over 9% recorded once. Study-level findings and limits: Matching against VDJdb likely underestimated virus-specific expansions, favoring anti-spike CD8.

Germline CDR1 SGHKS, CDR2 YYEKEE (reference sequence). This CDR3 region has 15 residues. Trimming cost V 4 bases and J 4 bases; bases outside gene matches: 10. This clonotype has at least ten counts. Its antigen is unidentified. The sequenced sample consisted of whole blood. This chain joins TRBV5-5 and TRBJ1-1; TRBD1 matches at 7 bases. The receptor was isolated from an adult who was a healthcare worker with PCR-confirmed SARS-CoV-2 infection or an uninfected control (not recorded which). CDR3 sequence reads: CASSRERGPGTEAFF. Written as DNA, the CDR3 is TGTGCCAGCAGCCGGGAGAGGGGGCCGGGCACTGAAGCTTTCTTT.